This record looks at one T cell receptor beta chain sequence and its context. Antigen unknown. These data are taken from a study of metastatic and nonmetastatic thyroid tumors. Study overall: Across peripheral blood and tumor or nodule tissue samples taken from malignant and benign thyroid patients, the repertoires were compared with one another.

In the source study's methods: CDR3 differences across clinicopathological groups were used to build a distant-metastasis classifier for papillary thyroid cancer. TCRdb reassembled clones from the PCR reads with MiXCR. The authors' filters were not applied to this entry. This sample has tens of thousands of clones, with 20% to 30% found just once. Study-wide results and limits: When malignant thyroid tumors were compared with benign nodules, TCR beta diversity was reportedly significantly higher in the malignant tumors. This held in both blood and tumor samples.

Thyroid surgery was preceded by no treatment in any patient. V gave up 6 bases and J gave up 3 bases, with 6 bases separating them. Germline V gene lookup returns CDR1 WSHSY and CDR2 SAAADI. The CDR3 spans 11 residues. This TCR derives from a female donor with papillary thyroid cancer or a benign thyroid nodule (not recorded which). Some clones in this sample may be carry-over from other donors' samples. The rearrangement uses TRBV10-2 and TRBJ2-7; TRBD1 might be the D (5 bases). The specimen sequenced was tumor tissue. The CDR3 here is CASSRVYEQYF. CDR3 DNA: TGCGCCAGCAGCAGGGTCTACGAGCAGTACTTC.